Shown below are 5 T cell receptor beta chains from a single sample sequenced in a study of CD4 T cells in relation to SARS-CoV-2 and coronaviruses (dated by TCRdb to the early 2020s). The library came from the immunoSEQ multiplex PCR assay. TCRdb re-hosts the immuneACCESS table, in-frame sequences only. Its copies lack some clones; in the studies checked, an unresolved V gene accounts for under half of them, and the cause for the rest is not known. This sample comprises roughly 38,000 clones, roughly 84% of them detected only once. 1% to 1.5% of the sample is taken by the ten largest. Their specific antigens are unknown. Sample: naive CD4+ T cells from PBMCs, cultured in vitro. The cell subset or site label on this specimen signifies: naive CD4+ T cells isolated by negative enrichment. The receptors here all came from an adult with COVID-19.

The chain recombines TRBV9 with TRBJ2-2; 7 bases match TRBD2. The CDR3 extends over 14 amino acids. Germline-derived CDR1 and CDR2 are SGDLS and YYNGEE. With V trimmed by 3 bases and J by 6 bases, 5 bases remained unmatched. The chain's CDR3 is CASSALGGAGELFF. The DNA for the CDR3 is TGTGCCAGCAGCGCCCTGGGGGGGGCCGGGGAGCTGTTTTTT.

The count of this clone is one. This CDR3 is CASSFVGHPRAETQYF. The CDR3 DNA is TGTGCCAGCAGTTTTGTCGGTCACCCGAGGGCAGAGACCCAGTACTTC. The chain has TRBV6-5 and TRBJ2-5, with D possibly TRBD2 on 5 matching bases. Germline CDR1 and CDR2: MNHEY and SVGAGI. V gave up 4 bases and J gave up 4 bases, with 19 bases separating them. CDR3 length equals 16 residues.

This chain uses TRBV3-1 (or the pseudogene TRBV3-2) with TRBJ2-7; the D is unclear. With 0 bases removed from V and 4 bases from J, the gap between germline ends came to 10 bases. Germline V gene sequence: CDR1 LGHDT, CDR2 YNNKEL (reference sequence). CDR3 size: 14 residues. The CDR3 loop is CASSQERIGYEQYF. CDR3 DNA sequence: TGTGCCAGCAGCCAAGAACGGATAGGGTACGAGCAGTACTTC.

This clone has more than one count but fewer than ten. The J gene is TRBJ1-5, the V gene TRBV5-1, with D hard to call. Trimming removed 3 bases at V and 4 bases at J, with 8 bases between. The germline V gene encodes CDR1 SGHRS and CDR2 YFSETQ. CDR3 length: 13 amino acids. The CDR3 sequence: CASSSGENQPQHF. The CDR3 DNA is TGCGCCAGCAGCTCGGGAGAAAATCAGCCCCAGCATTTT.

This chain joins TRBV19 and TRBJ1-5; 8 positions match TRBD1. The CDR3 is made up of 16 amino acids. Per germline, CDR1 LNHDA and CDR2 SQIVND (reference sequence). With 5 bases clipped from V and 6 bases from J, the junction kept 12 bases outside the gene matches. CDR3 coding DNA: TGTGCCAGTAGTGATCTCCTCGGACAGGGCGGTCAGCCCCAGCATTTT. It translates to CASSDLLGQGGQPQHF.